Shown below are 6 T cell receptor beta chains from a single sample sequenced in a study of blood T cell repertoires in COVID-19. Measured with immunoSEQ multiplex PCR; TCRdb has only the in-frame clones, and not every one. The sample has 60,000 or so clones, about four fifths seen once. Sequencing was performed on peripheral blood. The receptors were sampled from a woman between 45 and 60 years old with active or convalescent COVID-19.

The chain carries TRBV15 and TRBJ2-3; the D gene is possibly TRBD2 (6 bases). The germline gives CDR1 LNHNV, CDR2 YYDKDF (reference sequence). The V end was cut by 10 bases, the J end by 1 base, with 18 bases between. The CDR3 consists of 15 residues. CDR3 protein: CAISGRTIGTDTQYF. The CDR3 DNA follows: TGTGCCATCTCAGGACGGACTATAGGCACAGATACGCAGTATTTT.

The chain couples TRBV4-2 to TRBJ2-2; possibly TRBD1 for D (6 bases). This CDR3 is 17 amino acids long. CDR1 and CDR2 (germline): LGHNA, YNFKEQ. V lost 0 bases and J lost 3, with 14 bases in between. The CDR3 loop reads CASSQDTQGWDTGELFF. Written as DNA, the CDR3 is TGTGCCAGCAGCCAAGATACCCAGGGGTGGGACACCGGGGAGCTGTTTTTT.

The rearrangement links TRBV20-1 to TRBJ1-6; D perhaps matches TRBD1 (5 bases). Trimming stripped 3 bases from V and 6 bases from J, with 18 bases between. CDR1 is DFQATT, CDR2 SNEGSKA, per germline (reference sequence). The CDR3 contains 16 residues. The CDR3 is CSASSSGDGTNSPLHF. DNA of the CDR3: TGCAGTGCTAGTTCCTCGGGGGACGGCACTAATTCACCCCTCCACTTT.

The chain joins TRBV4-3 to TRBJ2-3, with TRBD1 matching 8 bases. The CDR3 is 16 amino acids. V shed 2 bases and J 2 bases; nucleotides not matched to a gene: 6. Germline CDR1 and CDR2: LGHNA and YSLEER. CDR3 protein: CASSQTGQGLTDTQYF. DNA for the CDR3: TGCGCCAGCAGCCAAACAGGACAGGGCCTCACAGATACGCAGTATTTT.

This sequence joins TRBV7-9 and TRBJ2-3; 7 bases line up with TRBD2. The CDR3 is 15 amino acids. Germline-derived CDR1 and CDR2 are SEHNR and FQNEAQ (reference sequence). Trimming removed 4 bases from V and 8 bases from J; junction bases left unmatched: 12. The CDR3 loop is CASSYCQRDCSTQYF. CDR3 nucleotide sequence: TGTGCCAGCAGCTACTGCCAGCGGGATTGTAGTACGCAGTATTTT. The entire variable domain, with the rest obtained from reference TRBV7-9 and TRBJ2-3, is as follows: DTGVSQNPRHKITKRGQNVTFRCDPISEHNRLYWYRQTLGQGPEFLTYFQNEAQLEKSRLLSDRFSAERPKGSFSTLEIQRTEQGDSAMYLCASSYCQRDCSTQYFGPGTRLTVL.

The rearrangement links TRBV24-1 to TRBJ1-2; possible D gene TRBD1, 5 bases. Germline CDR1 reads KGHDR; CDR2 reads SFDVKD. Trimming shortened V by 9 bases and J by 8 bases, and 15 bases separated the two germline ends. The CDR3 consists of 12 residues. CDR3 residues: CATHDSSVGYTF. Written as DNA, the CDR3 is TGTGCCACCCACGACAGTTCCGTCGGCTACACCTTC.